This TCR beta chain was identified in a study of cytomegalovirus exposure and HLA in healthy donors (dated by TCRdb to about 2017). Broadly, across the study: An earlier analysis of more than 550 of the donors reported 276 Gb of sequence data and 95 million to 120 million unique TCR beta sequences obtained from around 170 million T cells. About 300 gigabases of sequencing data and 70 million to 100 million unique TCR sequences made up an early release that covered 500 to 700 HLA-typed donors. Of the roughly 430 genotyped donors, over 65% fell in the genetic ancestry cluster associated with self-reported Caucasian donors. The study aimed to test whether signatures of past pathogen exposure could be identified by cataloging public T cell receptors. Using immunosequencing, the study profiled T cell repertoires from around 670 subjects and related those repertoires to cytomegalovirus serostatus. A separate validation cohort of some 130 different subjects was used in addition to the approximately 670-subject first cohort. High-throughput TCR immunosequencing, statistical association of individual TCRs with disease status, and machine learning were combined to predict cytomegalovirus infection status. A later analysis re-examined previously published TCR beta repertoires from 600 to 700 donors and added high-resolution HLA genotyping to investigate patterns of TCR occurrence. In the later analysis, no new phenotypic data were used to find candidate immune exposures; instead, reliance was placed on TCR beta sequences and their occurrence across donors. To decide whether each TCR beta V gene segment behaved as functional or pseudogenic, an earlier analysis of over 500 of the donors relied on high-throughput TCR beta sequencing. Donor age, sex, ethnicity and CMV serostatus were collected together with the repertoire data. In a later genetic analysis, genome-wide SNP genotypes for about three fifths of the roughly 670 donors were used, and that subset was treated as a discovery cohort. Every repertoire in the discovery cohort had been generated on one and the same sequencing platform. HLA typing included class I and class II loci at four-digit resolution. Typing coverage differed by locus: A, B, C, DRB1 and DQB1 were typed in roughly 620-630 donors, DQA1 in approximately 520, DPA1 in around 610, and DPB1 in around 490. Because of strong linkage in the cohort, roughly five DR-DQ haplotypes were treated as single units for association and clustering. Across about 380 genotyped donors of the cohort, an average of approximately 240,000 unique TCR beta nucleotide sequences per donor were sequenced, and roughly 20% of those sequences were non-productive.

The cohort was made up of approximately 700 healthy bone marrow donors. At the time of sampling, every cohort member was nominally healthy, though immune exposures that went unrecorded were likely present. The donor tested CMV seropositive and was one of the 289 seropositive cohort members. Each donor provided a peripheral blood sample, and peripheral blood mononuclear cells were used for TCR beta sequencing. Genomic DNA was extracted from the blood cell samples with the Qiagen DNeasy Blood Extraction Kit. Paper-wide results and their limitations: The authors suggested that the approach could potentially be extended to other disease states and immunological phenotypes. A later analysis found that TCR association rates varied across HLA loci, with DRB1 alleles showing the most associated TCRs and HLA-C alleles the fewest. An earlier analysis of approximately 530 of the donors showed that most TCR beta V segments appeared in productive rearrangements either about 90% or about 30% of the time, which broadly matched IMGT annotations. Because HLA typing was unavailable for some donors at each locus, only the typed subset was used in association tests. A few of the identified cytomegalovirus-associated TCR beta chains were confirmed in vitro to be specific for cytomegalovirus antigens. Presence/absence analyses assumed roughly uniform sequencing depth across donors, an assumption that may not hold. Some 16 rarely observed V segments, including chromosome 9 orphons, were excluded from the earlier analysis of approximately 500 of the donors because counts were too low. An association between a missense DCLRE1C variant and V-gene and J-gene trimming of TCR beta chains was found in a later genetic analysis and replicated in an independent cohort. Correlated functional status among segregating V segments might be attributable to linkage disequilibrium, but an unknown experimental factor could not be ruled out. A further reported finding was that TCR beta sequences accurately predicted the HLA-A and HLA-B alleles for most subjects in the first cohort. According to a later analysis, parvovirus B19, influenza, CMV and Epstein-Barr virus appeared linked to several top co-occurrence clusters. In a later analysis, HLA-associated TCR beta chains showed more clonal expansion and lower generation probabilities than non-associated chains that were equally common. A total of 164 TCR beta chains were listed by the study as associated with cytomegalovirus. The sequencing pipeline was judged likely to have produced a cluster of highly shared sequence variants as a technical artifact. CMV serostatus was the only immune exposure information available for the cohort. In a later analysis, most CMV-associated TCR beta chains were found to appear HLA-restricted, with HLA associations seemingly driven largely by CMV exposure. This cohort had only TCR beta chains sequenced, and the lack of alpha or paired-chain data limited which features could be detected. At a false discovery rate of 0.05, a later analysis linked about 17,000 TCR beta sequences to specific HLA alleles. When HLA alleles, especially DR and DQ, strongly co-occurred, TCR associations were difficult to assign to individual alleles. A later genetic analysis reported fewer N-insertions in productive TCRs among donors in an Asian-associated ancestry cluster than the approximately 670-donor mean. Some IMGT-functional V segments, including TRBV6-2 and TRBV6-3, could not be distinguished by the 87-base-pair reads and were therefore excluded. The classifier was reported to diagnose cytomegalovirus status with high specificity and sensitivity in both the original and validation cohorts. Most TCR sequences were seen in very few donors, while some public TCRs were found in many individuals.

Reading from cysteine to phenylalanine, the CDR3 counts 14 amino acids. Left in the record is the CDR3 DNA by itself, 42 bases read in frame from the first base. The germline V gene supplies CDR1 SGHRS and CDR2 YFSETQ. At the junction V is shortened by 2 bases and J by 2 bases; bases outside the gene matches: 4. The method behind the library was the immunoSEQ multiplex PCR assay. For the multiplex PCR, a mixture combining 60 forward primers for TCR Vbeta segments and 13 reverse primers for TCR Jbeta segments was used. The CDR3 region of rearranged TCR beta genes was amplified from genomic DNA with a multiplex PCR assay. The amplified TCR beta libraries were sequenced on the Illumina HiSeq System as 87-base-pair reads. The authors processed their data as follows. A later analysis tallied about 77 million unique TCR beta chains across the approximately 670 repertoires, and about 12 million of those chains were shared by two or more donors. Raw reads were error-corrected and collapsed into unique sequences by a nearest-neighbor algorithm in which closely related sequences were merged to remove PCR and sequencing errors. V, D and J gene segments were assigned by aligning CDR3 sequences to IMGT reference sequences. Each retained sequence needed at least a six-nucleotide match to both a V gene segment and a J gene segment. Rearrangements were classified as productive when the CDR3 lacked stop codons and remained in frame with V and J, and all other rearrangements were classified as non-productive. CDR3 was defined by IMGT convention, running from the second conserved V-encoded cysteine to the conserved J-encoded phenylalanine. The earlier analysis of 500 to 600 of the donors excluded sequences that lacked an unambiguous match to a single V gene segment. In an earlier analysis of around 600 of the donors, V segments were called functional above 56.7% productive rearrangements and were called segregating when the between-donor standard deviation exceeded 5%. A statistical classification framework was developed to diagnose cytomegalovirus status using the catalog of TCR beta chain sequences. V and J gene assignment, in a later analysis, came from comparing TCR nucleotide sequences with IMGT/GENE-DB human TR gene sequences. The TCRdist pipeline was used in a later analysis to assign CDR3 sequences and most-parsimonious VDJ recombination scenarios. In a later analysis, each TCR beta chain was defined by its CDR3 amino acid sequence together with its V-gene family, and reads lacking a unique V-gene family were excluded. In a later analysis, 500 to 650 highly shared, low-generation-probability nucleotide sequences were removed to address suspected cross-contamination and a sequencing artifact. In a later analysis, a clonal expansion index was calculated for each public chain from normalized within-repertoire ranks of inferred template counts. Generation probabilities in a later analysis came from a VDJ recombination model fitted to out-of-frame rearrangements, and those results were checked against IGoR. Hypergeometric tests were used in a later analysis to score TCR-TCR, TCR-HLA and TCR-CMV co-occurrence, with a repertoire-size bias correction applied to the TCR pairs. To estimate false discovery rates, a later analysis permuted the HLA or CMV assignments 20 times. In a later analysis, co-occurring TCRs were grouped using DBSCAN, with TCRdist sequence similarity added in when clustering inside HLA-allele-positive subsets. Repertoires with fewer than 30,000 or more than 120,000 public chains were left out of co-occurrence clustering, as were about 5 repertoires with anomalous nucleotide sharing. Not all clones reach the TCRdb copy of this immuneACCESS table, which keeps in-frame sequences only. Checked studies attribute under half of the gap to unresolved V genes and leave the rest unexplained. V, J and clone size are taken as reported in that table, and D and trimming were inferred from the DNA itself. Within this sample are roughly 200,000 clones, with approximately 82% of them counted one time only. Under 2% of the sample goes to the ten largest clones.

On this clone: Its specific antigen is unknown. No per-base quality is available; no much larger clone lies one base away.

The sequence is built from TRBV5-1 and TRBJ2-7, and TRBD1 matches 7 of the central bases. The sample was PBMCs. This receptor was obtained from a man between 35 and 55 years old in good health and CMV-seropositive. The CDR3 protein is CASSFGQATYEQYF. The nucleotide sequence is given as TGCGCCAGCAGCTTTGGACAGGCCACCTACGAGCAGTACTTC.